Following are 10 T cell receptor beta chains from one sample sequenced in a study of T-cell memory formation after mild COVID-19. TCRdb analysed the 5' RACE reads with MiXCR anew, one entry per CDR3 protein. The table shows a few hundred thousand distinct CDR3 sequences, with about 20% occurring only once. Sequencing used PBMCs or a T cell subset sorted from them (not recorded which). The source of these receptors is an adult woman who had mild COVID-19 (a few samples of this study predate the infection). Cell type and time point are not known.

The chain couples TRBV20-1 to TRBJ2-7; 7 bases are a match to TRBD1. V shed 5 bases and J 0 bases; nucleotides not matched to a gene: 7. The CDR3 is made up of 14 amino acids. Germline CDR1 is DFQATT and CDR2 is SNEGSKA (reference sequence). The chain's CDR3 is CSAQTGSGSYEQYF. In DNA form, the CDR3 reads TGCAGTGCTCAGACAGGGTCGGGCTCCTACGAGCAGTACTTC.

The chain links TRBV28 to TRBJ2-7; D is perhaps TRBD1 or TRBD2 (5 bases each). The CDR3 runs 15 residues. Trimming stripped 5 bases from V and 0 bases from J, with 14 bases between. The germline CDR1 and CDR2 sequences are MDHEN and SYDVKM. The CDR3 reads CASSEGTASSYEQYF. The CDR3 region has the DNA TGTGCCAGCAGTGAGGGGACCGCAAGCTCCTACGAGCAGTACTTC.

This clonotype came up once. The rearrangement links TRBV29-1 to TRBJ2-7; TRBD1 or TRBD2 may be the D gene (7 bases each). The CDR3 runs 12 residues. With 4 bases removed from V and 5 bases from J, the gap between germline ends came to 12 bases. Germline V gives CDR1 SQVTM, CDR2 ANQGSEA. The DNA for the CDR3 is TGCAGCGTTGCCCCAGGGGGGGACGAGCAGTACTTC. It translates to CSVAPGGDEQYF.

This clonotype was detected a few times. The J gene is TRBJ2-7, the V gene TRBV5-1, with 7 bases matching TRBD2. Germline CDR1 reads SGHRS; CDR2 reads YFSETQ. The V and J ends lost 4 bases and 7 bases, in that order; junction bases with no gene match: 11. There are 14 residues in the CDR3. The CDR3 DNA sequence: TGCGCCAGCAGCCCGGGGGAGGGGTCGAGGGAGCAGTACTTC. Translation: CASSPGEGSREQYF. The full variable domain, with the rest looked up from reference TRBV5-1 and TRBJ2-7, is KAGVTQTPRYLIKTRGQQVTLSCSPISGHRSVSWYQQTPGQGLQFLFEYFSETQRNKGNFPGRFSGRQFSNSRSEMNVSTLELGDSALYLCASSPGEGSREQYFGPGTRLTVT.

This clonotype came up a few times. The chain joins TRBV7-2 to TRBJ2-7, with unresolved D. This CDR3 contains 14 residues. The germline V gene has CDR1 SGHTA and CDR2 FQGNSA. V was clipped by 1 base and J by 2 bases, with 9 bases between them. CDR3 nucleotide sequence: TGTGCCAGCAGCTTAGTACTCCTCCCCTACGAGCAGTACTTC. Amino acids: CASSLVLLPYEQYF.

This CDR3 is CASSLDRGFNYEQYF. CDR3 DNA sequence: TGTGCCAGCAGTCTCGACAGGGGATTTAACTACGAGCAGTACTTC. The chain uses TRBV7-3 and TRBJ2-7; 8 bases line up with TRBD1. The CDR3 consists of 15 residues. V dropped 6 bases and J dropped 3; count of bases not matched to a gene: 10. In germline, CDR1 is SGHTA, CDR2 FQGTGA.

The CDR3 sequence is CATSDPSGRAGDTQYF. The CDR3 region has the DNA TGTGCCACCAGTGATCCTAGCGGGAGGGCCGGGGATACGCAGTATTTT. This chain links TRBV24-1 with TRBJ2-3; 12 bases line up with TRBD2. The trim removed 3 bases at V and 6 bases at J, leaving 6 bases unmatched. This CDR3 comprises 16 residues. The germline V gene encodes CDR1 KGHDR and CDR2 SFDVKD.

The rearrangement uses TRBV15 and TRBJ1-6; 10 nucleotides align to TRBD1. CDR3 length: 16 residues. V lost 1 base to trimming and J lost 7 bases; unmatched junction nucleotides: 4. Germline V lookup: CDR1 LNHNV, CDR2 YYDKDF (reference sequence). CDR3 bases: TGTGCCACCAGCAGAGTTCCGGGACAGGGGAATTCACCCCTCCACTTT. Translated, it gives CATSRVPGQGNSPLHF. The full variable domain, rest sourced from reference TRBV15 and TRBJ1-6, is DAMVIQNPRYQVTQFGKPVTLSCSQTLNHNVMYWYQQKSSQAPKLLFHYYDKDFNNEADTPDNFQSRRPNTSFCFLDIRSPGLGDTAMYLCATSRVPGQGNSPLHFGNGTRLTVT.

The chain uses TRBV5-1 and TRBJ1-1; weak D call: TRBD1 (6 bases). CDR3 length equals 14 residues. Germline loops: CDR1 SGHRS, CDR2 YFSETQ. V lost 2 bases, J lost 4 bases, and 12 bases lay in between. The CDR3 coding sequence is TGCGCCAGCAGCTTAGGGGGGTTTTCCACTGAAGCTTTCTTT. Encoded protein: CASSLGGFSTEAFF.

V is TRBV11-3 and J is TRBJ2-1; TRBD1 matches at 7 bases. J was trimmed by 3 bases and V by 4 bases; bases with no gene match: 6. Looked up from germline, CDR1 is SGHNT and CDR2 is YENEEA. The length of the CDR3 is 15 residues. The CDR3 DNA is TGTGCCAGCAGCTCAGGGGGTAGCAACTACAATGAGCAGTTCTTC. It codes for CASSSGGSNYNEQFF.